This TCR beta chain stems from a study of vaccination effects on CD4 cells after COVID-19. Turning to the study itself: Pools of viral peptides were used by the ViraFEST assay to expand antigen-specific CD4+ T cells ahead of sequencing.

On day 10 of culture, CD4+ T cells were separated out. Nucleocapsid antibody tests were negative, and the vaccine recipients had no prior SARS-CoV-2 infection. Study observations and caveats: Healthy vaccine recipients' vaccine-induced clones were almost all SARS-CoV-2 mono-reactive.

V was trimmed by 8 bases and J by 7 bases, leaving 23 bases between them. Germline V gives CDR1 MNHEY, CDR2 SVGAGI. CDR3 length: 15 amino acids. TCRdb's table, derived via immunoSEQ multiplex PCR, lists solely in-frame clones and lacks some. The sample shows tens of thousands of clones, 65% to 70% of them seen only once. Concerning this clone itself: The antigen remains undetermined.

The receptor was derived from a human donor who received a COVID-19 vaccine. The chain couples TRBV6-5 to TRBJ1-2, with a weak D call TRBD1 (5 bases). Sequencing was performed on CD4+ T cells from PBMCs cultured without peptide, taken before COVID-19 vaccination. CDR3 loop: CASPRGSSLSGGYTF. CDR3 DNA: TGTGCCAGCCCTCGGGGCAGCTCCCTAAGTGGTGGCTACACCTTC.